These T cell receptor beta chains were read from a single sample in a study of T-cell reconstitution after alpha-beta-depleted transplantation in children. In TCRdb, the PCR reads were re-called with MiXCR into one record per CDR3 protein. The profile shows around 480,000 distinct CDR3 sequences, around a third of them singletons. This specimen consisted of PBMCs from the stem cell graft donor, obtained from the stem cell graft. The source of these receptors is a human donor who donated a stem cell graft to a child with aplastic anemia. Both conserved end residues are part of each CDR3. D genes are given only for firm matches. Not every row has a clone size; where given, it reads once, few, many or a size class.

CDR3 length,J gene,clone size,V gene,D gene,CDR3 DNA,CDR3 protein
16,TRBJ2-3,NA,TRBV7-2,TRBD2,TGTGCCAGCAGCTTAGATTCTAGCGGGGGGGAGAGAACGCAGTATTTT,CASSLDSSGGERTQYF
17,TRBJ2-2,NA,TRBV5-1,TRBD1,TGCGCCAGCAGCCTAACCGGGACAGGGGCATTTGGCGGGGAGCTGTTTTTT,CASSLTGTGAFGGELFF
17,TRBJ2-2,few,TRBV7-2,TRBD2,TGTGCCAGCAGCTTCCTTAGCGGGATGGTCGACACCGGGGAGCTGTTTTTT,CASSFLSGMVDTGELFF
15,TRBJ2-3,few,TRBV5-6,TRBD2,TGTGCCAGCAGCTCGGAGCGGGAGGCCCCAGATACGCAGTATTTT,CASSSEREAPDTQYF
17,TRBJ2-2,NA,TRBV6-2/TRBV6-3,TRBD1,TGTGCCAGCAGGACGGGACAGGGGGACCGGGGCACCGGGGAGCTGTTTTTT,CASRTGQGDRGTGELFF
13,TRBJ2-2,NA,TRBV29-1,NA,TGCAGCGCTCAGTGGGGGAACACCGGGGAGCTGTTTTTT,CSAQWGNTGELFF
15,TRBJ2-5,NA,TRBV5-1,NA,TGCGCCAGCAGGTATCGGCCGGGACAACAAGAGACCCAGTACTTC,CASRYRPGQQETQYF
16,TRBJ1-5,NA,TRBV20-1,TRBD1,TGCAGTGCGTTAAGGACAGGGGGCGTCGGCAATCAGCCCCAGCATTTT,CSALRTGGVGNQPQHF
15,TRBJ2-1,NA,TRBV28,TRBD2,TGTGCCAGCAGTTTGGGCTCGGGACTAGCGGATGAGCAGTTCTTC,CASSLGSGLADEQFF
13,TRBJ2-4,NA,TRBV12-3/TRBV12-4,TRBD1,TGTGCCAGCAGCCGGGACAGCCGAAGTATTCAGTACTTC,CASSRDSRSIQYF
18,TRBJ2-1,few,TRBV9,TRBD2,TGTGCCAGCAGCGAAGGACTAGCGGGAGGGCCGAGGCTGGGTGAGCAGTTCTTC,CASSEGLAGGPRLGEQFF
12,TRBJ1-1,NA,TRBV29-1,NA,TGCAGCGGGAACGGGGAGAACACTGAAGCTTTCTTT,CSGNGENTEAFF
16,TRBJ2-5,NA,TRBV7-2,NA,TGTGCCAGCAGTCAAAGCAAGGGCCTCGTCGGAGAGACCCAGTACTTC,CASSQSKGLVGETQYF
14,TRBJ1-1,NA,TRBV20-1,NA,TGCAGTGCTAGAGCGGGGGGGGGATACACTGAAGCTTTCTTT,CSARAGGGYTEAFF
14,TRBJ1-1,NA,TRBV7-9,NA,TGTGCCAGCAGCTTATCTGAAGGGGGCACTGAAGCTTTCTTT,CASSLSEGGTEAFF
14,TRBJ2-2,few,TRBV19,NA,TGTGCCAGTTTCGGGGACTCGAACACCGGGGAGCTGTTTTTT,CASFGDSNTGELFF
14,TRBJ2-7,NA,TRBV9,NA,TGTGCCAGCAGCGTAACCGGGACCACCTACGAGCAGTACTTC,CASSVTGTTYEQYF
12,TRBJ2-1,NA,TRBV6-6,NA,TGTGCCAGCAGTCCCCCCCTAGGCGAGCAGTTCTTC,CASSPPLGEQFF
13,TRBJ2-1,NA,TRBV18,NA,TGTGCCAGCTCACCACTTTTGGAGCATGAGCAGTTCTTC,CASSPLLEHEQFF
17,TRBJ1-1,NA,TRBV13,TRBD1,TGTGCCAGCAGCTTAGGAGACAGGGGCGCAATGAACACTGAAGCTTTCTTT,CASSLGDRGAMNTEAFF
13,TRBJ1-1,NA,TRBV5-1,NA,TGCGCCAGCAGCTTACAGGAGGGGACTGAAGCTTTCTTT,CASSLQEGTEAFF
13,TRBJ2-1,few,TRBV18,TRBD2,TGTGCCAGCTCACCCCTACAGCGGGACGAGCAGTTCTTC,CASSPLQRDEQFF
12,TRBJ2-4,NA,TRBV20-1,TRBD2,TGCAGTGCTAGAGATCTTGGACTAGCTTTGAACTTC,CSARDLGLALNF
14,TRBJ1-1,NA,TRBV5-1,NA,TGCGCCAGCTTAGATACGGGGGGGAACACTGAAGCTTTCTTT,CASLDTGGNTEAFF
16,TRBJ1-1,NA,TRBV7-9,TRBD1,TGTGCCAGCAGCCATGACGTGAGGGGGCTGAACACTGAAGCTTTCTTT,CASSHDVRGLNTEAFF
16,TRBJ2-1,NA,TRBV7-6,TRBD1,TGTGCCAGCAGCTTACAATACCGGGACAGGGACAATGAGCAGTTCTTC,CASSLQYRDRDNEQFF
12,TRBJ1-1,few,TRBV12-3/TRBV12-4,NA,TGTGCCAGTACGATGGTGAACACTGAAGCTTTCTTT,CASTMVNTEAFF
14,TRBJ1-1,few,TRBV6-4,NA,TGTGCCAGCAGCCCTCGGGGGGCGGACACTGAAGCTTTCTTT,CASSPRGADTEAFF
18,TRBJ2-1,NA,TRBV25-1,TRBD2,TGTGCCAGCAGTGAATCTTCGGGGGGAGGGCGCTCCTACAATGAGCAGTTCTTC,CASSESSGGGRSYNEQFF
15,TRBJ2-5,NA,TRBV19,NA,TGTGCCAGTAGTCGTGGGGGACTTGGGAGTGAGACCCAGTACTTC,CASSRGGLGSETQYF
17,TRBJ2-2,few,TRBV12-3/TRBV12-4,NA,TGTGCCAGCAGGAATTTGCCCTCAGGGCGGTACACCGGGGAGCTGTTTTTT,CASRNLPSGRYTGELFF
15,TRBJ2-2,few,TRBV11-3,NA,TGTGCCAGCAGCTCAGCAGACAGGTCCACCGGGGAGCTGTTTTTT,CASSSADRSTGELFF
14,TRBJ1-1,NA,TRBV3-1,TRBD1,TGTGCCAGCAGCGCCGGGACAGGGGGCACTGAAGCTTTCTTT,CASSAGTGGTEAFF
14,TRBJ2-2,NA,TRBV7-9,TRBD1,TGTGCCAGCAGCGTGACAGGGATGACCGGGGAGCTGTTTTTT,CASSVTGMTGELFF
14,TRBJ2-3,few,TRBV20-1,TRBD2,TGCAGTGCTAGAGATTGGACTAGCGGGAGTAGGCAGTATTTT,CSARDWTSGSRQYF
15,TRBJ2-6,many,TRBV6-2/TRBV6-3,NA,TGTGCCAGCAGTTACGAGGCGTCTGGGGCCAACGTCCTGACTTTC,CASSYEASGANVLTF
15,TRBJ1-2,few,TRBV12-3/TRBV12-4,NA,NA,CASSFGPGPLYGYTF
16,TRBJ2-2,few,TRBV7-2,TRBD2,TGTGCCAGCAGCGGACGACTAGCGGGAGGCACCGGGGAGCTGTTTTTT,CASSGRLAGGTGELFF
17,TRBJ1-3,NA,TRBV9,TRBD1,TGTGCCAGCAGCGCCGTTGGACAGGGTGGCTCTGGAAACACCATATATTTT,CASSAVGQGGSGNTIYF
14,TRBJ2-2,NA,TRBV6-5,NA,TGTGCCAGCAGTTACTTACGAAACACCGGGGAGCTGTTTTTT,CASSYLRNTGELFF
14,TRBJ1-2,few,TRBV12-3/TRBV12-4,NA,TGTGCCAGCAGTTATGGGAGTCCTAACTATGGCTACACCTTC,CASSYGSPNYGYTF
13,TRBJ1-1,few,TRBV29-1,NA,TGCAGCGTGCGGGACGGCCTGAACACTGAAGCTTTCTTT,CSVRDGLNTEAFF
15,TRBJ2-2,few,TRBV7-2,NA,TGTGCCAGCAGCTACATGGGGCGCGACACCGGGGAGCTGTTTTTT,CASSYMGRDTGELFF
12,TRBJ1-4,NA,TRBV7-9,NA,TGTGCCAGCAGCTTAAACAGGGAGGAACTGTTTTTT,CASSLNREELFF
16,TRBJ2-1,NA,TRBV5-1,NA,TGCGCCAGCAGCGTCCAGGAGATCGGGTCCTACAATGAGCAGTTCTTC,CASSVQEIGSYNEQFF
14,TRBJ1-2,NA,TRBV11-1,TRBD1,TGTGCCAGCAGGGAAGCCGGGACAGGGAATGGCTACACCTTC,CASREAGTGNGYTF
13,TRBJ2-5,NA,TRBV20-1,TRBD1,TGCAGTGCTACTTACAGGGGGCCAGAGACCCAGTACTTC,CSATYRGPETQYF
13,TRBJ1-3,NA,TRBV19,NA,TGTGCCAGTAGGAGCAGCTCTGGAAACACCATATATTTT,CASRSSSGNTIYF
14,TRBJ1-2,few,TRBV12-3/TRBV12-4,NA,TGTGCCAGCAGTTTAAGACCGGAGTTTTATGGCTACACCTTC,CASSLRPEFYGYTF
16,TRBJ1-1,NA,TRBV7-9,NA,TGTGCCAGCAGTTTGACCGACCCAGGGCCGCAAATTGAAGCTTTCTTT,CASSLTDPGPQIEAFF
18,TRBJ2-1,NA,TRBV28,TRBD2,TGTGCCAGCAGTTATCAATTCGGGACTAGCGGTACCTACAATGAGCAGTTCTTC,CASSYQFGTSGTYNEQFF
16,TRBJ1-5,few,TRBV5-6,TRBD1,TGTGCCAGCAGCTGGGGGACAGGGGGAAGCAATCAGCCCCAGCATTTT,CASSWGTGGSNQPQHF
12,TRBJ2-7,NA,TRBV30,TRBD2,TGTGCCTGGGGGGGACTAGCGTACGAGCAGTACTTC,CAWGGLAYEQYF
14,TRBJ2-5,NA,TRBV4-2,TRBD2,TGTGCCAGCAGCCCCTGGACTAGCGTAGAGACCCAGTACTTC,CASSPWTSVETQYF
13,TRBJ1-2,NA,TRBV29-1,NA,TGCAGCGGAGGACAGTCCTATGACTATGGCTACACCTTC,CSGGQSYDYGYTF
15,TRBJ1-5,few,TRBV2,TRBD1,TGTGCCAGCAGTGTTGGACAGGGTGGGAGACAGCCCCAGCATTTT,CASSVGQGGRQPQHF
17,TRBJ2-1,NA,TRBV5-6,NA,TGTGCCAGCAGCTCGGGGATACGGGACTCGTTTACCAATGAGCAGTTCTTC,CASSSGIRDSFTNEQFF
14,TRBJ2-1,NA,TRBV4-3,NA,TGCGCCAGCAGCCGTCTAAAGGGGGACAATGAGCAGTTCTTC,CASSRLKGDNEQFF